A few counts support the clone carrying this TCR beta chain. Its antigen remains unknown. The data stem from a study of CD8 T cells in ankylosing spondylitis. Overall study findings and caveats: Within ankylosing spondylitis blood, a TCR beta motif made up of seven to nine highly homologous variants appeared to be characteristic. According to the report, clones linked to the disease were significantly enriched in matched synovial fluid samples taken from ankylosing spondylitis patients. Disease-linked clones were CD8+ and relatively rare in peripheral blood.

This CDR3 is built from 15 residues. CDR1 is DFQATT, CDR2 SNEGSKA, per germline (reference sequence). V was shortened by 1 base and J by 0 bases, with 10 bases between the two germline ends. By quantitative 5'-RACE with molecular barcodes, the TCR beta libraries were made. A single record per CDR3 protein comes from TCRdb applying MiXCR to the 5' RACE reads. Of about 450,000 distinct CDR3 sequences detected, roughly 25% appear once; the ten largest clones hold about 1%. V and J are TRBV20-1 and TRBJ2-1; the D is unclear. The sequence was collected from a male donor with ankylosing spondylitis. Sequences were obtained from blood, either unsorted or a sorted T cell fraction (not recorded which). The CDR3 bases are TGCAGTGCTAGAGTGTGGCGGAACTCCTACAATGAGCAGTTCTTC. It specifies CSARVWRNSYNEQFF.